This T cell receptor (beta chain) stems from a study of cytomegalovirus exposure and HLA in healthy donors. PCR involved 60 Vbeta and 13 Jbeta primers. Clones were sequenced by immunoSEQ multiplex PCR, and TCRdb holds only the in-frame ones, with some missing. The table has 40,000 or so clones, around 69% seen once. V lost 0 bases and J 6 bases, leaving 13 bases between the germline ends. The CDR3 is 14 amino acids. Germline CDR1 GTSNPN, CDR2 SVGIG (reference sequence). Regarding the study as a whole: The study flagged about 150 TCR beta chains as cytomegalovirus-associated.

A word on this clone: Antigen unknown.

This sequence was found in a woman between 25 and 40 years old in good health and CMV-seropositive. The chain carries TRBV30 and TRBJ2-3; D gene ambiguous. The specimen sequenced was PBMCs. CDR3 bases: TGTGCCTGGAGTGTTACTGTGCGCGCGGATACGCAGTATTTT. Amino acids: CAWSVTVRADTQYF. The whole variable domain, filled in from reference TRBV30 and TRBJ2-3, reads SQTIHQWPATLVQPVGSPLSLECTVEGTSNPNLYWYRQAAGRGLQLLFYSVGIGQISSEVPQNLSASRPQDRQFILSSKKLLLSDSGFYLCAWSVTVRADTQYFGPGTRLTVL.